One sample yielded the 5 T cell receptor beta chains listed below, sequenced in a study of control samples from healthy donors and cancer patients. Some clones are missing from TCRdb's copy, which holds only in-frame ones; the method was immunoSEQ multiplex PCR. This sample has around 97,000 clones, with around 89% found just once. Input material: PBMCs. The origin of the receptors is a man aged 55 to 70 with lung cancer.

This CDR3 is CASSFLTSGRSNEQFF. The CDR3 coding sequence is TGTGCCAGCAGCTTTCTTACTAGCGGAAGATCCAATGAGCAGTTCTTC. The chain is built from TRBV11-2 and TRBJ2-1; 8 nucleotides align to TRBD2. The ends lost 3 bases at V and 6 bases at J; junction bases unmatched: 10. The CDR3 has 16 amino acids. Germline CDR1 SGHAT, CDR2 FQNNGV.

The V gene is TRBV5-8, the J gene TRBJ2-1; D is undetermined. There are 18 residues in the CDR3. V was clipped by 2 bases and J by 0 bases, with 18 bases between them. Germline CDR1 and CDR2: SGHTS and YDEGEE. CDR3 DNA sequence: TGTGCCAGCAGCTTACAAACCTCATCGGAGAGCTCCTACAATGAGCAGTTCTTC. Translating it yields CASSLQTSSESSYNEQFF.

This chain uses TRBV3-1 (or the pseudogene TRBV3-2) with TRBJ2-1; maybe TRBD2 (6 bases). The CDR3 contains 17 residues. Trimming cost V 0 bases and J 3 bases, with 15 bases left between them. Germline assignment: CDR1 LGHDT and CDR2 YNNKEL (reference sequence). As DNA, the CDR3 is TGTGCCAGCAGCCAAGATCTAAGGCTAGCGTACTACAATGAGCAGTTCTTC. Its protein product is CASSQDLRLAYYNEQFF.

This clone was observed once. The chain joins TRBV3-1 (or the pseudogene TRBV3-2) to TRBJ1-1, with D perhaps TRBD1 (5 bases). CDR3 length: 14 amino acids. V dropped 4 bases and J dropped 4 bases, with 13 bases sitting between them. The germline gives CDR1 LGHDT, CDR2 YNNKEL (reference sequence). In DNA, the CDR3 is TGTGCCAGCAGCCGGGGGTACATGGGCACTGAAGCTTTCTTT. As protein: CASSRGYMGTEAFF.

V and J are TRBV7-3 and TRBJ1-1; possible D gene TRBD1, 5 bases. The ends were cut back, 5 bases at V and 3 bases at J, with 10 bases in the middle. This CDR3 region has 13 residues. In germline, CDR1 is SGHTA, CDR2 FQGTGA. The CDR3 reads CASSPQGYTEAFF. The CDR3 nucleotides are TGTGCCAGCAGCCCTCAGGGTTACACTGAAGCTTTCTTT.